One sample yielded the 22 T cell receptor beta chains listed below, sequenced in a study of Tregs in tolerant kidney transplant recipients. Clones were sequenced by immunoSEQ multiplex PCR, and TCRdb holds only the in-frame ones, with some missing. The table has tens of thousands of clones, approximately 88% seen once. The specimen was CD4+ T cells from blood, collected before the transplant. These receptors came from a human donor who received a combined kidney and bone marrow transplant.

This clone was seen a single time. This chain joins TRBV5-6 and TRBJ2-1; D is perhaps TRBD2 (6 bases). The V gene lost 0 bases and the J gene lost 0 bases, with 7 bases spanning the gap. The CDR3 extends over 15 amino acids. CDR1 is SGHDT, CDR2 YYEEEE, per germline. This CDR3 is CASSLAGDSYNEQFF. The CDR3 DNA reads TGTGCCAGCAGCTTGGCGGGGGACTCCTACAATGAGCAGTTCTTC.

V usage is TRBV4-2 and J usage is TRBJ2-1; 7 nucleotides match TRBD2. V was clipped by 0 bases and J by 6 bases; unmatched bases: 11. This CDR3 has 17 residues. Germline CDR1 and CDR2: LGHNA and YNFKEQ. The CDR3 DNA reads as TGTGCCAGCAGCCAAGAACGGAGGCTAGCGGAAGGCAATGAGCAGTTCTTC. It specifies CASSQERRLAEGNEQFF.

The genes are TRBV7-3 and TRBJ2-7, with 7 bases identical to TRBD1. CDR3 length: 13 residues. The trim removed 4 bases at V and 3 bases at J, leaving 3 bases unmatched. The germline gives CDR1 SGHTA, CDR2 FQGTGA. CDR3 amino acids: CASSSSGGYEQYF. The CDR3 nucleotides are TGTGCCAGCAGCTCCTCAGGGGGCTACGAGCAGTACTTC.

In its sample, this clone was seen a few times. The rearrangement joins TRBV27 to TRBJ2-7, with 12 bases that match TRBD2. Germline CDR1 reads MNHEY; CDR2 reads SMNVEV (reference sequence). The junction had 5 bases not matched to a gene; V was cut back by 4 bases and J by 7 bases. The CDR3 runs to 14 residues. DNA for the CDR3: TGTGCCAGCAGTTCGACTAGCGGGAGTAGTGAGCAGTACTTC. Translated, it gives CASSSTSGSSEQYF.

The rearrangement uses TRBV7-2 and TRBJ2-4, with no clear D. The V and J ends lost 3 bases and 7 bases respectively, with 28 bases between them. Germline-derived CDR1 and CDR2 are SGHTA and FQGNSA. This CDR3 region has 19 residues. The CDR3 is CASSFHSLRETLYPNIQYF. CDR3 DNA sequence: TGTGCCAGCAGCTTTCACAGCCTCCGTGAGACCCTATACCCGAACATTCAGTACTTC.

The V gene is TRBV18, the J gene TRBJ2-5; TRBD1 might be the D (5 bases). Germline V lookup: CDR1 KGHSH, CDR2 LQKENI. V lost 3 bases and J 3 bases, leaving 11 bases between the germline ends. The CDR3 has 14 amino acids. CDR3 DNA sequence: TGTGCCAGCTCACCGACAGTAGTGGAAGAGACCCAGTACTTC. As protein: CASSPTVVEETQYF.

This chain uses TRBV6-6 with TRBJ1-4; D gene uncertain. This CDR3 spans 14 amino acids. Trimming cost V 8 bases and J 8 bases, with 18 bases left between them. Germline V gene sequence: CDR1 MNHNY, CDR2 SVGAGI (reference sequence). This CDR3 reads CASSPGGRAEKLFF. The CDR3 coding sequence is TGTGCCAGCTCCCCAGGAGGGCGGGCCGAAAAACTGTTTTTT.

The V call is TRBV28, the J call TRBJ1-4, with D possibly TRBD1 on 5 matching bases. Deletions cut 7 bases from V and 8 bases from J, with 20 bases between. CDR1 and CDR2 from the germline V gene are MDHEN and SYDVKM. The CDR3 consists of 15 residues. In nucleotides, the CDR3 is TGTGCCAGCATGGAGGCGGGACCCGGTCAAGAAAAACTGTTTTTT. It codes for CASMEAGPGQEKLFF.

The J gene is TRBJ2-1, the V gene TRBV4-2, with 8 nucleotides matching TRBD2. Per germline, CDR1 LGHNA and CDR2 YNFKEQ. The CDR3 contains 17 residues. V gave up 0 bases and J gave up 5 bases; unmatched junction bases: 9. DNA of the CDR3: TGTGCCAGCAGCCAAGATTGGAGCGGGAGTGGAGACAATGAGCAGTTCTTC. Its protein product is CASSQDWSGSGDNEQFF.

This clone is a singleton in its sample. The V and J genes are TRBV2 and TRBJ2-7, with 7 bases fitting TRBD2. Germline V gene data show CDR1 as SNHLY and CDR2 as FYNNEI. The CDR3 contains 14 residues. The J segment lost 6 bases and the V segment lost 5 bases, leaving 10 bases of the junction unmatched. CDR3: CASSSLAASVEQYF. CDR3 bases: TGTGCCAGCAGTAGTCTAGCGGCTTCTGTCGAGCAGTACTTC.

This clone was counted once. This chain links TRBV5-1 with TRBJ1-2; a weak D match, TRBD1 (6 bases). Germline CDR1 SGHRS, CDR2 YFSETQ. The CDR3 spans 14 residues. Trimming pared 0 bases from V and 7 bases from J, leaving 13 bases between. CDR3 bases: TGCGCCAGCAGCTTGGGACAGGTGGATACTGGCTACACCTTC. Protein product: CASSLGQVDTGYTF. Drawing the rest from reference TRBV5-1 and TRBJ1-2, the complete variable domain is KAGVTQTPRYLIKTRGQQVTLSCSPISGHRSVSWYQQTPGQGLQFLFEYFSETQRNKGNFPGRFSGRQFSNSRSEMNVSTLELGDSALYLCASSLGQVDTGYTFGSGTRLTVV.

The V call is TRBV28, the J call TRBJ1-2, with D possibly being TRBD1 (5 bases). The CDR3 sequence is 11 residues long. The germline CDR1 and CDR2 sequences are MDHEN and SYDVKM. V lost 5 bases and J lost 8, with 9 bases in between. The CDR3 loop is CASSDRGGYTF. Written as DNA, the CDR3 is TGTGCCAGCAGTGACCGGGGGGGCTACACCTTC.

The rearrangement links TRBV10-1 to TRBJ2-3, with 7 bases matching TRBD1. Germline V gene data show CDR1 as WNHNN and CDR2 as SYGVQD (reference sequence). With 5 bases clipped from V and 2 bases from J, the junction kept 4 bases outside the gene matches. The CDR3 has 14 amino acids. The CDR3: CASSPQGSTDTQYF. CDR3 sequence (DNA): TGCGCCAGCAGTCCACAGGGGTCCACAGATACGCAGTATTTT.

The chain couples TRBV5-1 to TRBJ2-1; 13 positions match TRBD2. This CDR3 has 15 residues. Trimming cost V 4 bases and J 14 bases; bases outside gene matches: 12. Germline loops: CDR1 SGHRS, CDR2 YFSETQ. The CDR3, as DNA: TGCGCCAGCAGCCCTCCGGGACTAGCGGGATCTGACGAGTTCTTC. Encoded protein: CASSPPGLAGSDEFF.

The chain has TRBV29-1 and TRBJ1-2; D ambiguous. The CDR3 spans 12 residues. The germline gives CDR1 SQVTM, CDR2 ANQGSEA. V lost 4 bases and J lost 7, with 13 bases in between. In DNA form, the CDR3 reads TGCAGCGTTGTCACGGTCGTAAGTGGCTACACCTTC. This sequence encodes CSVVTVVSGYTF.

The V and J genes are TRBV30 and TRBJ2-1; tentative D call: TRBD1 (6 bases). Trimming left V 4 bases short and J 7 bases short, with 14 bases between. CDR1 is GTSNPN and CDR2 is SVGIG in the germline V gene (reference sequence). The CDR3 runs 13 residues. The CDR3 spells CAWTGDGTNEQFF. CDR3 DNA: TGTGCCTGGACAGGGGACGGAACTAATGAGCAGTTCTTC.

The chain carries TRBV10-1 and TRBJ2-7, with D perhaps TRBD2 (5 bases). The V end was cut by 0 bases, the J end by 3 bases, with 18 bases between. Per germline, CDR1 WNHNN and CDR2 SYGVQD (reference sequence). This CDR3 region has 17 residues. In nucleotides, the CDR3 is TGCGCCAGCAGTGAGTCGAATCGGACTGGTTGCGTCTACGAGCAGTACTTC. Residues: CASSESNRTGCVYEQYF.

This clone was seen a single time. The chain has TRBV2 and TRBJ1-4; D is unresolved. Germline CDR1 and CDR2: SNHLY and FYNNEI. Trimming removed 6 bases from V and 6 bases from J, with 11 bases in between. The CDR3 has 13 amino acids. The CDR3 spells CASSRGIHEKLFF. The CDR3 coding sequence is TGTGCCAGCAGCCGAGGCATTCATGAAAAACTGTTTTTT. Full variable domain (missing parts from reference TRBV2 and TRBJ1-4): EPEVTQTPSHQVTQMGQEVILRCVPISNHLYFYWYRQILGQKVEFLVSFYNNEISEKSEIFDDQFSVERPDGSNFTLKIRSTKLEDSAMYFCASSRGIHEKLFFGSGTQLSVL.

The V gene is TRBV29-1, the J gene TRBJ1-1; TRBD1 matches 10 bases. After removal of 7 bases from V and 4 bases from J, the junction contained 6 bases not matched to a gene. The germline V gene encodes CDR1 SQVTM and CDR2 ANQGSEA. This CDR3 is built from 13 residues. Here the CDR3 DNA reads TGCAGCGCGCGACAGGGGGCGCGCACTGAAGCTTTCTTT. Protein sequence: CSARQGARTEAFF.

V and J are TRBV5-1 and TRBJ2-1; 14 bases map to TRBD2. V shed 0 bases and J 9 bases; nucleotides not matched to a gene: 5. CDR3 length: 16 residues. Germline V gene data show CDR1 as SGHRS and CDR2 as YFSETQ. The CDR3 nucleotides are TGCGCCAGCAGCTTGGCAGGACTAGCGGGAGGAGGTGAGCAGTTCTTC. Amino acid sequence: CASSLAGLAGGGEQFF.

In DNA form, the CDR3 reads TGTGCCAGCAGCTTGGGGGAGCGGGAGGGCACCGAGGGGCAGTACTTC. Encoded protein: CASSLGEREGTEGQYF. The chain employs TRBV5-4 and TRBJ2-7; 10 nucleotides line up with TRBD2. The V gene end was trimmed by 0 bases and the J gene end by 9 bases; junction bases not matched to a gene: 12. This CDR3 comprises 16 residues. Germline loops: CDR1 SGHNT, CDR2 YYREEE (reference sequence).

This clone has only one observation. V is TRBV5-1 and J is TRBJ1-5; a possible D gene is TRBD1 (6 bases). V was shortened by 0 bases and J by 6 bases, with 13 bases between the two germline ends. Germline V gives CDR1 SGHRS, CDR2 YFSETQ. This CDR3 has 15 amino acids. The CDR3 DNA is TGCGCCAGCAGCTTGGATGGGCAGGGGAGTCAGCCCCAGCATTTT. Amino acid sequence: CASSLDGQGSQPQHF.